These T cell receptor beta chains were read from a single sample in a study of long-term antiretroviral therapy in people with HIV. Some clones are missing from TCRdb's copy, which holds only in-frame ones; the method was immunoSEQ multiplex PCR. This table has more than 35,000 clones, about 95% appearing once. The sequences come from unsorted PBMCs, collected 3.7 years after starting antiretroviral therapy. Receptor source: a woman between 50 and 59 years old with HIV. Both conserved end residues are trimmed from each CDR3. Each record gives: D gene, V gene, CDR3 length, CDR3 protein. A D gene is named only where the DNA matches it firmly.

d_call: -
v_call: TRBV12-5
cdr3_length: 13
cdr3_aa: ASGFRAGYQETQY

d_call: -
v_call: TRBV7-9
cdr3_length: 11
cdr3_aa: ASSLAQGYGYT

d_call: TRBD1
v_call: TRBV5-4
cdr3_length: 15
cdr3_aa: ASSFQTGGLSNQPQH

d_call: -
v_call: TRBV6-5
cdr3_length: 13
cdr3_aa: ASSYIGTGDNGYT

d_call: -
v_call: TRBV28
cdr3_length: 15
cdr3_aa: ASSEDLGGAGNSPLH

d_call: TRBD2
v_call: TRBV15
cdr3_length: 14
cdr3_aa: ATSSGLAGGPYEQY

d_call: TRBD2
v_call: TRBV11-1
cdr3_length: 12
cdr3_aa: ASSFSGGANEQY

d_call: -
v_call: TRBV19
cdr3_length: 11
cdr3_aa: ASSIDGDTEAF

d_call: -
v_call: TRBV6-5
cdr3_length: 11
cdr3_aa: ASTPAGANTIY

d_call: -
v_call: TRBV7-6
cdr3_length: 11
cdr3_aa: ASSLVQDTEAF

d_call: -
v_call: TRBV4-1
cdr3_length: 11
cdr3_aa: ASSPEFTDTQY

d_call: -
v_call: TRBV5-1
cdr3_length: 14
cdr3_aa: ASSLKPSGMNTEAF

d_call: -
v_call: TRBV6-5
cdr3_length: 8
cdr3_aa: ASSAQPQY

d_call: -
v_call: TRBV9
cdr3_length: 10
cdr3_aa: ASSVGIDTQY

d_call: TRBD2
v_call: TRBV7-2
cdr3_length: 15
cdr3_aa: ASSIGLAGGFSYEQY

d_call: TRBD1
v_call: TRBV5-6
cdr3_length: 13
cdr3_aa: ASSFRDRVNQPQH

d_call: -
v_call: TRBV5-4
cdr3_length: 13
cdr3_aa: ASSLYVARGHEQF

d_call: -
v_call: TRBV5-6
cdr3_length: 16
cdr3_aa: ASSLRLSTGRGTYEQY

d_call: -
v_call: TRBV7-3
cdr3_length: 13
cdr3_aa: ASSLTGGHNQPQH

d_call: -
v_call: TRBV27
cdr3_length: 13
cdr3_aa: ASSLSFVEGGTQY

d_call: TRBD1
v_call: TRBV19
cdr3_length: 13
cdr3_aa: ASSGRDSSGNTIY

d_call: -
v_call: TRBV27
cdr3_length: 12
cdr3_aa: ASSLEQGRSPLH

d_call: -
v_call: TRBV5-6
cdr3_length: 11
cdr3_aa: ASSLGLNQPQH

d_call: -
v_call: TRBV5-6
cdr3_length: 13
cdr3_aa: ASSSIGLGGEKLF

d_call: -
v_call: TRBV30
cdr3_length: 9
cdr3_aa: AWSGQYEQY

d_call: TRBD1
v_call: TRBV19
cdr3_length: 12
cdr3_aa: ASSFGTVSYEQY

d_call: -
v_call: TRBV7-3
cdr3_length: 12
cdr3_aa: ASSLRQGPYEQY

d_call: TRBD1
v_call: TRBV9
cdr3_length: 13
cdr3_aa: ASSVGTGRTETQY

d_call: TRBD1
v_call: TRBV2
cdr3_length: 14
cdr3_aa: ASSPGQGAFYNEQF

d_call: TRBD1
v_call: TRBV6-4
cdr3_length: 16
cdr3_aa: ATERQGLTQALDYGYT

d_call: TRBD1
v_call: TRBV7-2
cdr3_length: 12
cdr3_aa: ASSRTGGYQPQH

d_call: -
v_call: TRBV6-5
cdr3_length: 12
cdr3_aa: ASSGSGGGYEQY

d_call: TRBD2
v_call: TRBV5-4
cdr3_length: 16
cdr3_aa: ASSLGGTSGGSYNEQF

d_call: TRBD1
v_call: TRBV29-1
cdr3_length: 11
cdr3_aa: SVRQGAGNTIY

d_call: TRBD1
v_call: TRBV5-1
cdr3_length: 13
cdr3_aa: ASSTTGGNYNEQF

d_call: -
v_call: TRBV4-1
cdr3_length: 14
cdr3_aa: ASSQDGGLGNQPQH

d_call: -
v_call: TRBV7-2
cdr3_length: 11
cdr3_aa: ASSWDGSYGYT

d_call: -
v_call: TRBV6-6
cdr3_length: 9
cdr3_aa: ASSYPPGQF

d_call: -
v_call: TRBV5-1
cdr3_length: 12
cdr3_aa: ASKDRKGTETQY

d_call: TRBD2
v_call: TRBV5-6
cdr3_length: 12
cdr3_aa: ASSSDGGTGEQY

d_call: TRBD1
v_call: TRBV6-5
cdr3_length: 12
cdr3_aa: ASMGWDSTYEQY

d_call: -
v_call: TRBV5-4
cdr3_length: 12
cdr3_aa: ASSGGESNSPLH

d_call: -
v_call: TRBV19
cdr3_length: 14
cdr3_aa: ASSIGSQGSAEPQH

d_call: TRBD2
v_call: TRBV9
cdr3_length: 14
cdr3_aa: ASSEPSGGGTDTQY

d_call: -
v_call: TRBV5-1
cdr3_length: 11
cdr3_aa: ASSTGTRDEAF

d_call: -
v_call: TRBV5-8
cdr3_length: 12
cdr3_aa: ASSGNAANNEQF

d_call: -
v_call: TRBV19
cdr3_length: 12
cdr3_aa: ASSSTLPTYEQY

d_call: TRBD1
v_call: TRBV4-2
cdr3_length: 13
cdr3_aa: ASSQDLDRDYGYT

d_call: TRBD1
v_call: TRBV6-4
cdr3_length: 12
cdr3_aa: ASSDWDSQETQY

d_call: -
v_call: TRBV18
cdr3_length: 15
cdr3_aa: ASSPNQDWTPGNTIY

d_call: TRBD1
v_call: TRBV5-4
cdr3_length: 15
cdr3_aa: ASSGDRGAQGSYGYT

d_call: TRBD1
v_call: TRBV29-1
cdr3_length: 14
cdr3_aa: SVEDSGDSPFQPQH

d_call: TRBD1
v_call: TRBV29-1
cdr3_length: 11
cdr3_aa: SVEGALNYGYT

d_call: -
v_call: TRBV6-5
cdr3_length: 12
cdr3_aa: ASSSGLANEKLF

d_call: -
v_call: TRBV6-9
cdr3_length: 9
cdr3_aa: ASRFSDTQY

d_call: TRBD1
v_call: TRBV4-3
cdr3_length: 19
cdr3_aa: ASSQEAPAGQGNLAKNIQY

d_call: -
v_call: TRBV5-6
cdr3_length: 14
cdr3_aa: ASSLGPRATNEKLF

d_call: TRBD1
v_call: TRBV7-3
cdr3_length: 13
cdr3_aa: ASSTSTGGVTEAF